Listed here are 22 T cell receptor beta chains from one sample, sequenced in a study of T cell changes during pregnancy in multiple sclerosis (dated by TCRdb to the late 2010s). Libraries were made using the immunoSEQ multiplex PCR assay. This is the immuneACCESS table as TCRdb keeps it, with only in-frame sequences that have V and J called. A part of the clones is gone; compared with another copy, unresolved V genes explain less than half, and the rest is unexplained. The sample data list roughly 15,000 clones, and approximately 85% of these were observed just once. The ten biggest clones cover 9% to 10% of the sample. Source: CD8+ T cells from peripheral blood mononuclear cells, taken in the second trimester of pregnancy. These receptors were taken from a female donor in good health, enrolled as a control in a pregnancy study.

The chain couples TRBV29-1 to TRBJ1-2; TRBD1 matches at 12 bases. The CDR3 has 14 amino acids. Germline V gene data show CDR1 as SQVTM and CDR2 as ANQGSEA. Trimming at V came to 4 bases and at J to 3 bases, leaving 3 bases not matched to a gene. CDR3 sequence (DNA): TGCAGCGTTGGCGGGACAGGGGGCTACTATGGCTACACCTTC. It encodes CSVGGTGGYYGYTF.

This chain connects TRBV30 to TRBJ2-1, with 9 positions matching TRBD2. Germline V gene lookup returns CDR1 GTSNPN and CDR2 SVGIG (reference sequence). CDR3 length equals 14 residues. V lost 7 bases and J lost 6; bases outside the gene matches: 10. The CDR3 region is CAFERGVAPNEQFF. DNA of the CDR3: TGTGCCTTCGAGCGGGGGGTGGCACCCAATGAGCAGTTCTTC.

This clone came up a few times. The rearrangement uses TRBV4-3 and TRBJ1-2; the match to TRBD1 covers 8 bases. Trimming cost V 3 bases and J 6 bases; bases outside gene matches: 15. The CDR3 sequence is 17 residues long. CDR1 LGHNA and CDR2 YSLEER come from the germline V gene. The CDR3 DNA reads TGCGCCAGCAGCCAGGAAACGGGACAGGAGAATCGGAATGGCTACACCTTC. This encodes CASSQETGQENRNGYTF.

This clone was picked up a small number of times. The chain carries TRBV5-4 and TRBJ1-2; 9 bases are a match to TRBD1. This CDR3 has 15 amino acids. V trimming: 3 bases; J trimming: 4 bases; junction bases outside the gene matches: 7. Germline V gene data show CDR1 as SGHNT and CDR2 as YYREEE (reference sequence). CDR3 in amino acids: CASSSWTGVTYGYTF. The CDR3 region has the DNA TGTGCCAGCAGCTCCTGGACAGGGGTAACCTATGGCTACACCTTC.

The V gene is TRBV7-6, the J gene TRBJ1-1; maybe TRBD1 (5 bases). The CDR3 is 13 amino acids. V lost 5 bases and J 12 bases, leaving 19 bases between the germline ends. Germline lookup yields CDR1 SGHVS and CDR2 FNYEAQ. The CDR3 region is CASSLNTGRESFF. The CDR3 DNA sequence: TGTGCCAGCAGCCTCAACACAGGCCGCGAGTCTTTCTTT.

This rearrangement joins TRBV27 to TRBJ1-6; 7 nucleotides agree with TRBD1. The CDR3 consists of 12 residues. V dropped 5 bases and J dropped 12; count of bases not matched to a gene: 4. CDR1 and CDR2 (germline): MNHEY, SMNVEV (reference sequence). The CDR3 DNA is TGTGCCAGCAGTAGACAGGGCCGACCCCTCCACTTT. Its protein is CASSRQGRPLHF.

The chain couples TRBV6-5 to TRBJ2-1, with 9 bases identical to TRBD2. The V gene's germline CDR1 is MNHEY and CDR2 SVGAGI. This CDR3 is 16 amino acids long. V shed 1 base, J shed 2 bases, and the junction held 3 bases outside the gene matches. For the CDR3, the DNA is TGTGCCAGCAGTTACTTTGGCGGGGGGGCCTACAATGAGCAGTTCTTC. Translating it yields CASSYFGGGAYNEQFF.

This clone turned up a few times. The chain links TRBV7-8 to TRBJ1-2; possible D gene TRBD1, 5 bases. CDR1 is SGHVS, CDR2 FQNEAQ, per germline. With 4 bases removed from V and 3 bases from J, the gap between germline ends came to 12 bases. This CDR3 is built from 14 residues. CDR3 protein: CASSSGQGDYGYTF. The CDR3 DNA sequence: TGTGCCAGCAGCTCTGGACAAGGGGACTATGGCTACACCTTC.

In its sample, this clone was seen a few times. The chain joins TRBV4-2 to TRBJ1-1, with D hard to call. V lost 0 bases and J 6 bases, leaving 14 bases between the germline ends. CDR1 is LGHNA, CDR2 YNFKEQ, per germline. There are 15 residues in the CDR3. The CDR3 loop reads CASSQEGGQFSEAFF. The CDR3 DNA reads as TGTGCCAGCAGCCAAGAGGGAGGTCAATTCTCTGAAGCTTTCTTT.

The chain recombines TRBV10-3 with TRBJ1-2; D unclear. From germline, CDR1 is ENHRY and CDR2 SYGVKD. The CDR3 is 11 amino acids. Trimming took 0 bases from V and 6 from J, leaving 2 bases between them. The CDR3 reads CAISESDGYTF. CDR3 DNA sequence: TGTGCCATCAGTGAGTCCGATGGCTACACCTTC.

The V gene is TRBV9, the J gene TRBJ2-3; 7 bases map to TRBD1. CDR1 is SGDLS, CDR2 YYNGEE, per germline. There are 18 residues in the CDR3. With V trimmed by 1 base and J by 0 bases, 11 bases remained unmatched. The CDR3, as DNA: TGTGCCAGCAGCGTAACAGGGGCGTGGGCGGCGAGCACAGATACGCAGTATTTT. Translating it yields CASSVTGAWAASTDTQYF.

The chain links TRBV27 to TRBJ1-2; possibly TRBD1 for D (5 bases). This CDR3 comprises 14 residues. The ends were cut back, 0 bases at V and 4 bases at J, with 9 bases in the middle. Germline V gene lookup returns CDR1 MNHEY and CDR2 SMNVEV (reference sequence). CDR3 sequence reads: CASSLSARAYGYTF. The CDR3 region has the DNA TGTGCCAGCAGTTTATCGGCCAGGGCCTATGGCTACACCTTC.

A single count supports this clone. The CDR3 region is CASSPRLAGKYNEQFF. DNA of the CDR3: TGTGCCAGCAGCCCCAGACTAGCGGGGAAGTACAATGAGCAGTTCTTC. The genes are TRBV2 and TRBJ2-1; TRBD2 matches 11 bases. The germline V gene has CDR1 SNHLY and CDR2 FYNNEI. CDR3 size: 16 residues. Losses at the gene ends were 6 bases for V and 4 bases for J; bases not matched to a gene: 8. The full variable domain, rest sourced from reference TRBV2 and TRBJ2-1, is EPEVTQTPSHQVTQMGQEVILRCVPISNHLYFYWYRQILGQKVEFLVSFYNNEISEKSEIFDDQFSVERPDGSNFTLKIRSTKLEDSAMYFCASSPRLAGKYNEQFFGPGTRLTVL.

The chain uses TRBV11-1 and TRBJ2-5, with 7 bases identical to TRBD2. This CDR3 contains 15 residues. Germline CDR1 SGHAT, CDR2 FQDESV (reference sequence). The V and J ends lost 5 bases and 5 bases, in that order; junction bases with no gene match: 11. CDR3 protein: CASSPEQGEGETQYF. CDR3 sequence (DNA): TGTGCCAGCAGCCCCGAGCAAGGGGAGGGGGAGACCCAGTACTTC.

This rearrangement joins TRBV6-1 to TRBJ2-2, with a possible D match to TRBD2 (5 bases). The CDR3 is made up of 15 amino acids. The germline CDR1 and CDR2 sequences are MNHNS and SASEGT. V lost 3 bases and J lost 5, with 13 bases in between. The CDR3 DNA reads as TGTGCCAGCAGTGATGGAGCGGAGATAACCGGGGAGCTGTTTTTT. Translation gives CASSDGAEITGELFF.

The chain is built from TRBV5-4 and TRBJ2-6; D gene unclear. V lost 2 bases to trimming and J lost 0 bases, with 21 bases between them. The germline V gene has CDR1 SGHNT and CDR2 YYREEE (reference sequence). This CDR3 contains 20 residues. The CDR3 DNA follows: TGTGCCAGCAGCTTATCCCGCCGGGTAGCCGTGGTCTCTGGGGCCAACGTCCTGACTTTC. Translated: CASSLSRRVAVVSGANVLTF.

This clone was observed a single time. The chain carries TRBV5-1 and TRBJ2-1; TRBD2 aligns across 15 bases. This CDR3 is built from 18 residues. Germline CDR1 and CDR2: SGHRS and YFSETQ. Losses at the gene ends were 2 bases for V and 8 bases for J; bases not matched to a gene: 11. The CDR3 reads CASSFGRTSGGAWYEQFF. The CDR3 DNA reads TGCGCCAGCAGCTTTGGGCGGACTAGCGGGGGGGCTTGGTATGAGCAGTTCTTC. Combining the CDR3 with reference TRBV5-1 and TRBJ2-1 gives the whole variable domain KAGVTQTPRYLIKTRGQQVTLSCSPISGHRSVSWYQQTPGQGLQFLFEYFSETQRNKGNFPGRFSGRQFSNSRSEMNVSTLELGDSALYLCASSFGRTSGGAWYEQFFGPGTRLTVL.

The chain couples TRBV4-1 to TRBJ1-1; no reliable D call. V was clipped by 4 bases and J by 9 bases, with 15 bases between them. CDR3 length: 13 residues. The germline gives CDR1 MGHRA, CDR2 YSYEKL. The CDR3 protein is CASSPREGLQAFF. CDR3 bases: TGCGCCAGCAGCCCTAGGGAGGGTTTACAAGCTTTCTTT.

The CDR3 nucleotides are TGTGCCAGCAGTTCCTGGACTAGCGGGGGGATTGGGACCGGGGAGCTGTTTTTT. Translated, it gives CASSSWTSGGIGTGELFF. The V and J genes are TRBV27 and TRBJ2-2, with 14 positions matching TRBD2. V trimming: 4 bases; J trimming: 5 bases; junction bases outside the gene matches: 9. The CDR3 loop spans 18 amino acids. Germline V gene sequence: CDR1 MNHEY, CDR2 SMNVEV (reference sequence).

The CDR3 region is CASSFATQSNQPQHF. In DNA form, the CDR3 reads TGTGCCAGTAGCTTCGCCACTCAAAGCAATCAGCCCCAGCATTTT. The chain is built from TRBV19 and TRBJ1-5; no clear D. The V end was cut by 6 bases, the J end by 1 base, with 13 bases between. CDR1 LNHDA and CDR2 SQIVND come from the germline V gene (reference sequence). The CDR3 runs to 15 residues.

CDR3 bases: TGTGCCAGCTCACAAGAGCCCCGAGAGACCCAGTACTTC. Its translation: CASSQEPRETQYF. This chain links TRBV18 with TRBJ2-5; no firm D call. V shed 4 bases and J shed 4 bases, with 10 bases lying between them. Germline loops: CDR1 KGHSH, CDR2 LQKENI. There are 13 residues in the CDR3.

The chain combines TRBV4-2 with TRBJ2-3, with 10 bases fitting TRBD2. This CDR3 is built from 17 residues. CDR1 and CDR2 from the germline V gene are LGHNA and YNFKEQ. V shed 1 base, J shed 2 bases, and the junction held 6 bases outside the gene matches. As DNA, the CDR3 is TGTGCCAGCAGCCAAGCTGTAGCGGGGGGATACACAGATACGCAGTATTTT. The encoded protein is CASSQAVAGGYTDTQYF.